What follows are 29 T cell receptor beta chains derived from one specimen sequenced in a study of T cell repertoires and Cas9 in healthy adults. Using immunoSEQ multiplex PCR, the repertoire was profiled, and TCRdb retains in-frame clones only, with some absent. The sample carries 500 or so clones, around four fifths recorded once. Sequenced input: SpCas9-reactive CD4+ effector T cells (CD137+, CD154-, CD25-, CD127+) from PBMCs; culture status not recorded. The origin of the receptors is a human donor in good health.

The chain combines TRBV7-2 with TRBJ2-1; D gene ambiguous. Trimming stripped 3 bases from V and 7 bases from J, with 10 bases between. This CDR3 contains 13 residues. Germline V gene data show CDR1 as SGHTA and CDR2 as FQGNSA. The CDR3 protein is CASSLESWNEQFF. In DNA, the CDR3 is TGTGCCAGCAGCTTGGAAAGTTGGAATGAGCAGTTCTTC.

The genes are TRBV6-1 and TRBJ2-1; no firm D call. The V and J ends lost 6 bases and 6 bases respectively, with 12 bases between them. The CDR3 has 13 residues. Germline-derived CDR1 and CDR2 are MNHNS and SASEGT. CDR3 protein: CASRSRVGNEQFF. The CDR3 DNA sequence: TGTGCCAGCAGATCAAGGGTAGGCAATGAGCAGTTCTTC.

This rearrangement joins TRBV11-2 to TRBJ1-1; maybe TRBD1 (5 bases). Deletions cut 3 bases from V and 4 bases from J, with 12 bases between. Germline values: CDR1 SGHAT, CDR2 FQNNGV. The CDR3 has 14 amino acids. CDR3 residues: CASSFSPGFTEAFF. The CDR3 bases are TGTGCCAGCAGCTTTTCCCCAGGGTTCACTGAAGCTTTCTTT.

The rearrangement joins TRBV2 to TRBJ2-7, with 8 bases that match TRBD2. V shed 6 bases and J 2 bases; nucleotides not matched to a gene: 6. Germline CDR1 SNHLY, CDR2 FYNNEI. This CDR3 has 14 amino acids. CDR3 nucleotides: TGTGCCAGCAGGGCGGGGGGTCTTACCTACGAGCAGTACTTC. Translating it yields CASRAGGLTYEQYF.

The rearrangement joins TRBV5-4 to TRBJ1-4, with D possibly matching TRBD1 (5 bases). The CDR3 extends over 15 amino acids. Germline CDR1 and CDR2: SGHNT and YYREEE (reference sequence). Trimming shortened V by 3 bases and J by 7 bases, and 16 bases separated the two germline ends. The CDR3 here is CASSSDSLRGEKLFF. The DNA of the CDR3 is TGTGCCAGCAGCTCAGACAGTCTGCGTGGTGAAAAACTGTTTTTT. Using reference TRBV5-4 and TRBJ1-4 for the parts outside the CDR3, the full variable domain is ETGVTQSPTHLIKTRGQQVTLRCSSQSGHNTVSWYQQALGQGPQFIFQYYREEENGRGNFPPRFSGLQFPNYSSELNVNALELDDSALYLCASSSDSLRGEKLFFGSGTQLSVL.

Concerning this clone itself: Other DNA variants within this sample encode the same CDR3. The chain joins TRBV19 to TRBJ2-1, with a possible D match to TRBD2 (5 bases). The germline gives CDR1 LNHDA, CDR2 SQIVND (reference sequence). The CDR3 length is 15 residues. Trimming shortened V by 3 bases and J by 0 bases, and 9 bases separated the two germline ends. The CDR3 reads CASSIAGDSYNEQFF. The CDR3 coding sequence is TGTGCCAGTAGTATCGCCGGGGACTCCTACAATGAGCAGTTCTTC. Full variable domain (remainder filled in from reference TRBV19 and TRBJ2-1): DGGITQSPKYLFRKEGQNVTLSCEQNLNHDAMYWYRQDPGQGLRLIYYSQIVNDFQKGDIAEGYSVSREKKESFPLTVTSAQKNPTAFYLCASSIAGDSYNEQFFGPGTRLTVL.

V usage is TRBV7-8 and J usage is TRBJ2-5; 10 nucleotides agree with TRBD2. CDR3 length: 14 amino acids. Germline lookup yields CDR1 SGHVS and CDR2 FQNEAQ. J lost 6 bases, V lost 6 bases, and 7 bases had no gene match. The CDR3: CASRGQRGGKTQYF. Written as DNA, the CDR3 is TGTGCCAGCAGGGGGCAGCGGGGGGGCAAGACCCAGTACTTC.

This rearrangement joins TRBV4-1 to TRBJ1-2; 8 nucleotides line up with TRBD1. V shed 4 bases and J 4 bases; nucleotides not matched to a gene: 11. The CDR3 has 16 amino acids. Germline V CDR1 and CDR2: MGHRA, YSYEKL. The CDR3 DNA follows: TGCGCCAGCAGCCGATTCGGGACAGGCCCACTCTATGGCTACACCTTC. Translated, it gives CASSRFGTGPLYGYTF.

The chain has TRBV5-8 and TRBJ2-5; 13 nucleotides line up with TRBD2. Trimming cost V 5 bases and J 3 bases; bases outside gene matches: 7. The germline gives CDR1 SGHTS, CDR2 YDEGEE. CDR3 size: 16 residues. Written as DNA, the CDR3 is TGTGCCAGCAGGCCACCGGGACTAGCGGGGAAAGAGACCCAGTACTTC. Amino acids: CASRPPGLAGKETQYF.

This clone was seen a single time. The V and J genes are TRBV4-1 and TRBJ1-1; a possible D gene is TRBD1 (6 bases). CDR3 length: 16 residues. The V and J ends lost 0 bases and 1 base respectively, with 12 bases between them. Looked up from germline, CDR1 is MGHRA and CDR2 is YSYEKL. The CDR3 sequence is CASSQDMGARNTEAFF. In DNA, the CDR3 is TGCGCCAGCAGCCAAGATATGGGGGCTCGGAACACTGAAGCTTTCTTT.

The V and J genes are TRBV28 and TRBJ2-7; D might be TRBD1 (6 bases). With 5 bases removed from V and 6 bases from J, the gap between germline ends came to 14 bases. Germline V gives CDR1 MDHEN, CDR2 SYDVKM. This CDR3 spans 13 amino acids. CDR3 region: CASSILSGVEQYF. In DNA form, the CDR3 reads TGTGCCAGCAGTATACTCTCAGGGGTCGAGCAGTACTTC.

The CDR3 nucleotides read TGTGCCAGCAGCGCCAGACAGGGGACCTCCTACGAGCAGTACTTC. It is translated as CASSARQGTSYEQYF. This chain uses TRBV5-5 with TRBJ2-7; 8 nucleotides align to TRBD1. V shed 4 bases, J shed 0 bases, and the junction held 6 bases outside the gene matches. Germline V gene lookup returns CDR1 SGHKS and CDR2 YYEKEE (reference sequence). This CDR3 spans 15 amino acids. Drawing the rest from reference TRBV5-5 and TRBJ2-7, the complete variable domain is DAGVTQSPTHLIKTRGQQVTLRCSPISGHKSVSWYQQVLGQGPQFIFQYYEKEERGRGNFPDRFSARQFPNYSSELNVNALLLGDSALYLCASSARQGTSYEQYFGPGTRLTVT.

The chain recombines TRBV6-6 with TRBJ1-3; no reliable D call. Germline V CDR1 and CDR2: MNHNY, SVGAGI (reference sequence). The V end lost 7 bases, the J end lost 0 bases, and 13 bases lay between the germline ends. The CDR3 runs 15 residues. CDR3 bases: TGTGCCAGCATGGTGTCTCGAATCTCTGGAAACACCATATATTTT. Its translation: CASMVSRISGNTIYF.

V gene TRBV19 combines with J gene TRBJ1-5; 7 nucleotides agree with TRBD1. Germline V lookup: CDR1 LNHDA, CDR2 SQIVND (reference sequence). J was trimmed by 7 bases and V by 5 bases; bases with no gene match: 5. The CDR3 runs 13 residues. The CDR3 loop is CASSARQGQPQHF. CDR3 nucleotide sequence: TGTGCCAGTAGTGCCAGACAGGGACAGCCCCAGCATTTT.

The J gene is TRBJ1-5, the V gene TRBV2; D not resolved. Germline V lookup: CDR1 SNHLY, CDR2 FYNNEI. V lost 7 bases and J lost 4, with 11 bases in between. The CDR3 consists of 13 residues. CDR3 coding DNA: TGTGCCAGCACCACCTATGGGAATCAGCCCCAGCATTTT. Amino acids: CASTTYGNQPQHF.

The rearrangement uses TRBV7-9 and TRBJ2-5; TRBD2 matches at 9 bases. The CDR3 consists of 15 residues. The V gene's germline CDR1 is SEHNR and CDR2 FQNEAQ (reference sequence). After removal of 1 base from V and 5 bases from J, the junction contained 5 bases not matched to a gene. CDR3 coding DNA: TGTGCCAGCAGCTTAGTTAGCGGGGGTTTGGAGACCCAGTACTTC. Translation gives CASSLVSGGLETQYF.

This chain uses TRBV2 with TRBJ1-1; no definite D call. The V end lost 8 bases, the J end lost 0 bases, and 10 bases lay between the germline ends. From germline, CDR1 is SNHLY and CDR2 FYNNEI. CDR3 length: 13 amino acids. The CDR3 sequence: CASGVFMNTEAFF. The CDR3 nucleotides are TGTGCCAGCGGGGTGTTCATGAACACTGAAGCTTTCTTT.

The chain links TRBV2 to TRBJ2-3; 8 nucleotides agree with TRBD2. The CDR3 is 15 residues long. Looked up from germline, CDR1 is SNHLY and CDR2 is FYNNEI. The trim removed 3 bases at V and 2 bases at J, leaving 4 bases unmatched. This CDR3 reads CASSDGGVFTDTQYF. The CDR3 DNA reads as TGTGCCAGCAGTGACGGGGGGGTTTTCACAGATACGCAGTATTTT.

V and J are TRBV28 and TRBJ1-1; D not resolved. The germline gives CDR1 MDHEN, CDR2 SYDVKM. Trimming left V 2 bases short and J 1 base short, with 5 bases between. The CDR3 is 13 amino acids. The CDR3 nucleotides read TGTGCCAGCAGTTTAAGACCGAACACTGAAGCTTTCTTT. It yields the protein CASSLRPNTEAFF.

The chain has TRBV4-1 and TRBJ2-5, with 8 bases identical to TRBD2. J gave up 5 bases and V 7 bases, and 12 bases lay outside the gene matches. The germline gives CDR1 MGHRA, CDR2 YSYEKL. The CDR3 length is 15 residues. CDR3 in amino acids: CASKQSPGGRETQYF. CDR3 coding DNA: TGCGCCAGCAAACAATCTCCGGGGGGGCGGGAGACCCAGTACTTC.

This clone has only one observation. The chain couples TRBV7-9 to TRBJ2-7; unclear D gene. CDR1 and CDR2 (germline): SEHNR, FQNEAQ (reference sequence). The V end was cut by 10 bases, the J end by 2 bases, with 18 bases between. CDR3 length: 14 amino acids. The CDR3: CATNSNYSPYEQYF. For the CDR3, the DNA is TGTGCCACCAACTCCAACTACAGCCCCTACGAGCAGTACTTC.

The gene calls are TRBV19 and TRBJ1-4, with no clear D. V lost 5 bases, J lost 0 bases, and 13 bases lay in between. Looked up from germline, CDR1 is LNHDA and CDR2 is SQIVND (reference sequence). CDR3 length: 16 residues. The CDR3, as DNA: TGTGCCAGTAGTGGCAGAAAGACAACAACTAATGAAAAACTGTTTTTT. It yields the protein CASSGRKTTTNEKLFF.

For the CDR3, the DNA is TGTGCCAGCAGCCCCCGGATAGGTCGGTACACATCGCCCCAGCATTTT. Translated: CASSPRIGRYTSPQHF. The chain uses TRBV28 and TRBJ1-5, with D uncertain. Trimming took off 6 bases at V and 9 bases at J, with 24 bases between the two ends. Germline V gene sequence: CDR1 MDHEN, CDR2 SYDVKM. The CDR3 has 16 amino acids.

The rearrangement links TRBV5-1 to TRBJ2-1; 10 bases line up with TRBD1. Germline-derived CDR1 and CDR2 are SGHRS and YFSETQ. Trimming took 3 bases from V and 7 from J; bases not matched to a gene: 7. The CDR3 length is 15 residues. CDR3 DNA sequence: TGCGCCAGCAGCTGGGGGGACAGGGGCCCAAATGAGCAGTTCTTC. Protein product: CASSWGDRGPNEQFF.

J is TRBJ2-7 and V is TRBV2; D unclear. Germline-derived CDR1 and CDR2 are SNHLY and FYNNEI. The V gene lost 3 bases and the J gene lost 3 bases, with 9 bases spanning the gap. This CDR3 contains 13 residues. The CDR3 reads CASSDVFFYEQYF. CDR3 DNA sequence: TGTGCCAGCAGTGATGTCTTTTTCTACGAGCAGTACTTC.

This chain's CDR3 is CASSYRHYLRNQPQHF. As DNA, the CDR3 is TGTGCCAGCAGTTACCGGCACTACCTTAGGAATCAGCCCCAGCATTTT. This chain connects TRBV6-6 to TRBJ1-5, with D unclear. The CDR3 covers 16 residues. In germline, CDR1 is MNHNY, CDR2 SVGAGI (reference sequence). Between the trimmed V and J ends, which lost 2 bases and 4 bases, there was a span of 15 bases.

This clone appeared a few times. The chain recombines TRBV19 with TRBJ2-5; tentatively, D is TRBD1 or TRBD2 (5 bases each). Per the germline V gene, CDR1 is LNHDA and CDR2 is SQIVND (reference sequence). The V and J ends lost 1 base and 5 bases respectively, with 11 bases between them. There are 14 residues in the CDR3. This CDR3 reads CASSIAGTGETQYF. CDR3 sequence (DNA): TGTGCCAGTAGTATAGCGGGGACGGGGGAGACCCAGTACTTC.

V usage is TRBV10-2 and J usage is TRBJ2-3; TRBD1 matches 9 bases. J gave up 4 bases and V 5 bases, and 7 bases lay outside the gene matches. Per germline, CDR1 WSHSY and CDR2 SAAADI. The CDR3 spans 15 residues. The CDR3 sequence: CASSIDRGIADTQYF. CDR3 nucleotides: TGCGCCAGCAGTATAGACAGGGGGATTGCAGATACGCAGTATTTT.

The chain joins TRBV6-5 to TRBJ1-2; TRBD1 might be the D (5 bases). Deletions cut 0 bases from V and 7 bases from J, with 12 bases between. The CDR3 is 14 residues long. Germline CDR1 is MNHEY and CDR2 is SVGAGI. DNA of the CDR3: TGTGCCAGCAGTTACTCCAGGGATAGCGGTGGCTACACCTTC. It is translated as CASSYSRDSGGYTF.